Below are 25 T cell receptor beta chains sequenced from a single sample in a study of cytomegalovirus exposure and HLA in healthy donors. 13 Jbeta primers and 60 Vbeta primers were used for the PCR. Only in-frame clones appear in the TCRdb table, and some are missing; sequencing was by immunoSEQ multiplex PCR. The sample holds 180,000 or so clones, 75% to 85% seen once. Sequenced input: PBMCs. Source of these receptors: a woman aged 60-70 years in good health and CMV-seropositive.

This clone has just one count. The gene calls are TRBV15 and TRBJ1-4; D unclear. From germline, CDR1 is LNHNV and CDR2 YYDKDF (reference sequence). V lost 0 bases and J 1 base, leaving 9 bases between the germline ends. This CDR3 spans 16 amino acids. This chain's CDR3 is CATSREIRVTNEKLFF. CDR3 nucleotides: TGTGCCACCAGCAGAGAGATCCGGGTAACTAATGAAAAACTGTTTTTT.

The chain recombines TRBV4-1 with TRBJ1-1, with D possibly being TRBD1 (6 bases). The V gene's germline CDR1 is MGHRA and CDR2 YSYEKL. This CDR3 has 11 amino acids. Trimming took 4 bases from V and 8 from J, leaving 8 bases between them. Here the CDR3 reads CASSLGQEAFF. For the CDR3, the DNA is TGCGCCAGCAGCCTTGGACAGGAAGCTTTCTTT.

Only a few counts were recorded for this clone. The chain uses TRBV4-1 and TRBJ2-7, with 9 bases that match TRBD2. CDR1 and CDR2 (germline): MGHRA, YSYEKL. The CDR3 is 15 residues long. J lost 3 bases, V lost 1 base, and 4 bases had no gene match. The CDR3 coding sequence is TGCGCCAGCAGCCAAGGCGGGGGGGGACGCTACGAGCAGTACTTC. The encoded protein is CASSQGGGGRYEQYF.

The chain links TRBV9 to TRBJ2-1; TRBD2 might be the D (6 bases). V lost 3 bases to trimming and J lost 7 bases, with 20 bases between them. The CDR3 has 16 amino acids. Germline V lookup: CDR1 SGDLS, CDR2 YYNGEE. CDR3 nucleotides: TGTGCCAGCAGCGCATCCGGGACTCCCAGCCCGAATGAGCAGTTCTTC. It encodes CASSASGTPSPNEQFF.

This chain joins TRBV6-1 and TRBJ1-1; D ambiguous. The CDR3 extends over 11 amino acids. Trimming removed 6 bases at V and 1 base at J, with 3 bases between. From germline, CDR1 is MNHNS and CDR2 SASEGT. The CDR3 is CASSRNTEAFF. The CDR3, as DNA: TGTGCCAGCAGCCGGAACACTGAAGCTTTCTTT.

The chain is built from TRBV19 and TRBJ2-1; 10 bases fit TRBD2. Germline CDR1 and CDR2: LNHDA and SQIVND (reference sequence). V dropped 5 bases and J dropped 8; count of bases not matched to a gene: 9. The CDR3 is 15 amino acids. The CDR3 loop reads CASSLLAGVVDEQFF. The DNA of the CDR3 is TGTGCCAGTAGTCTTCTAGCGGGAGTGGTCGATGAGCAGTTCTTC. Supplemented by reference TRBV19 and TRBJ2-1, the full variable domain reads DGGITQSPKYLFRKEGQNVTLSCEQNLNHDAMYWYRQDPGQGLRLIYYSQIVNDFQKGDIAEGYSVSREKKESFPLTVTSAQKNPTAFYLCASSLLAGVVDEQFFGPGTRLTVL.

In nucleotides, the CDR3 is TGTGCCACCAGCAGCTCTCTAGCGGGGGGACAAGAGACCCAGTACTTC. Translation: CATSSSLAGGQETQYF. J is TRBJ2-5 and V is TRBV15, with 11 bases aligning to TRBD2. CDR3 size: 16 residues. The ends lost 3 bases at V and 2 bases at J; junction bases unmatched: 5. Germline CDR1 LNHNV, CDR2 YYDKDF (reference sequence).

The V gene is TRBV5-4, the J gene TRBJ2-5; 14 bases are shared with TRBD2. Germline V gene lookup returns CDR1 SGHNT and CDR2 YYREEE (reference sequence). The CDR3 spans 15 residues. Unmatched junction bases numbered 2, after V lost 4 bases and J lost 3 bases. The CDR3 DNA sequence: TGTGCCAGCAGCCGGACTAGCGGGGGGAAAGAGACCCAGTACTTC. Translation: CASSRTSGGKETQYF. The whole variable domain, filled in from reference TRBV5-4 and TRBJ2-5, reads ETGVTQSPTHLIKTRGQQVTLRCSSQSGHNTVSWYQQALGQGPQFIFQYYREEENGRGNFPPRFSGLQFPNYSSELNVNALELDDSALYLCASSRTSGGKETQYFGPGTRLLVL.

J is TRBJ1-1 and V is TRBV7-6; a weak D match, TRBD1 (6 bases). This CDR3 has 16 residues. Germline V gene lookup returns CDR1 SGHVS and CDR2 FNYEAQ. V lost 5 bases to trimming and J lost 2 bases, with 18 bases between them. CDR3 amino acids: CASSQDSLLLNTEAFF. The CDR3 DNA reads TGTGCCAGCAGCCAGGACAGCCTCCTCTTAAACACTGAAGCTTTCTTT.

The chain recombines TRBV4-2 with TRBJ2-1; 11 bases agree with TRBD2. The CDR3 loop spans 18 amino acids. CDR1 is LGHNA, CDR2 YNFKEQ, per germline. V lost 0 bases to trimming and J lost 8 bases; unmatched junction nucleotides: 12. Written as DNA, the CDR3 is TGTGCCAGCAGCCAAGATCCAATAGCGGGGGGGCCTAGGGATGAGCAGTTCTTC. Protein product: CASSQDPIAGGPRDEQFF.

This clone has just a few counts. The CDR3, as DNA: TGTGCCAGCAGTCCGTGGCGGAACTCCTACAATGAGCAGTTCTTC. Translation: CASSPWRNSYNEQFF. V usage is TRBV6-5 and J usage is TRBJ2-1; unclear D gene. The length of the CDR3 is 15 residues. CDR1 is MNHEY, CDR2 SVGAGI, per germline. The V end lost 5 bases, the J end lost 0 bases, and 11 bases lay between the germline ends.

The chain links TRBV7-6 to TRBJ2-7; 11 bases map to TRBD1. The CDR3 has 15 residues. CDR1 and CDR2 from the germline V gene are SGHVS and FNYEAQ. The J segment lost 4 bases and the V segment lost 5 bases, leaving 7 bases of the junction unmatched. Here the CDR3 DNA reads TGTGCCAGCAGCCCTCGGACAGGGGGCGCGTACGAGCAGTACTTC. Translation gives CASSPRTGGAYEQYF.

This clone has a handful of counts. This chain connects TRBV27 to TRBJ2-7; tentative D call: TRBD2 (6 bases). Trimming pared 5 bases from V and 6 bases from J, leaving 11 bases between. Germline CDR1 and CDR2: MNHEY and SMNVEV (reference sequence). The CDR3 is 12 amino acids. The CDR3 reads CASSPWRGEQYF. In nucleotides, the CDR3 is TGTGCCAGCAGTCCCTGGCGGGGCGAGCAGTACTTC.

This chain connects TRBV7-2 to TRBJ2-1, with TRBD1 identical over 9 bases. J was trimmed by 9 bases and V by 7 bases; bases with no gene match: 13. The CDR3 is 15 amino acids. The V gene's germline CDR1 is SGHTA and CDR2 FQGNSA. As DNA, the CDR3 is TGTGCCAGCACCGCGTGGGGACAGGGTCGAGTTGAGCAGTTCTTC. It codes for CASTAWGQGRVEQFF.

The CDR3 is CASSSSGSVEQYF. The CDR3 nucleotides are TGTGCCAGCAGTTCTAGTGGTAGCGTCGAGCAGTACTTC. J is TRBJ2-7 and V is TRBV28; D might be TRBD2 (5 bases). The CDR3 spans 13 residues. In germline, CDR1 is MDHEN, CDR2 SYDVKM. Deletions cut 4 bases from V and 6 bases from J, with 13 bases between. The full variable domain, in which reference TRBV28 and TRBJ2-7 provide the parts outside the CDR3, is DVKVTQSSRYLVKRTGEKVFLECVQDMDHENMFWYRQDPGLGLRLIYFSYDVKMKEKGDIPEGYSVSREKKERFSLILESASTNQTSMYLCASSSSGSVEQYFGPGTRLTVT.

The J gene is TRBJ2-7, the V gene TRBV5-6; TRBD1 matches at 8 bases. Germline CDR1 is SGHDT and CDR2 is YYEEEE. The CDR3 covers 17 residues. Germline trimming cut 4 bases from V and 4 bases from J; bases unmatched to any gene: 16. The CDR3 protein is CASSPRGTGRVLYEQYF. The DNA for the CDR3 is TGTGCCAGCAGCCCCCGCGGGACAGGTAGAGTCCTTTACGAGCAGTACTTC. The variable domain in full, with the rest retrieved from reference TRBV5-6 and TRBJ2-7, is DAGVTQSPTHLIKTRGQQVTLRCSPKSGHDTVSWYQQALGQGPQFIFQYYEEEERQRGNFPDRFSGHQFPNYSSELNVNALLLGDSALYLCASSPRGTGRVLYEQYFGPGTRLTVT.

Comment on this clone: Compared with germline, one end of the junction differs, possibly owing to a read error. The chain couples TRBV27 to TRBJ2-6; possibly TRBD2 for D (7 bases). CDR1 is MNHEY, CDR2 SMNVEV, per germline (reference sequence). The CDR3 is made up of 17 amino acids. In DNA, the CDR3 is TGTGCCAGCAGTCCACGGGGGGCTATCTCTGGGGCCAACGGCCTGACTTTC. It is translated as CASSPRGAISGANGLTF.

The DNA of the CDR3 is TGTGCCAGCAGCTTGGGGACAGGGGTCGACGAGCAGTACTTC. Its translation is CASSLGTGVDEQYF. The chain joins TRBV11-2 to TRBJ2-7, with TRBD1 matching over 10 bases. Germline V lookup: CDR1 SGHAT, CDR2 FQNNGV. This CDR3 contains 14 residues. V was clipped by 3 bases and J by 5 bases; unmatched bases: 4. Complete variable domain (other parts from reference TRBV11-2 and TRBJ2-7): EAGVAQSPRYKIIEKRQSVAFWCNPISGHATLYWYQQILGQGPKLLIQFQNNGVVDDSQLPKDRFSAERLKGVDSTLKIQPAKLEDSAVYLCASSLGTGVDEQYFGPGTRLTVT.

The rearrangement joins TRBV28 to TRBJ1-2, with D perhaps TRBD1 (5 bases). CDR1 is MDHEN, CDR2 SYDVKM, per germline. The CDR3 has 14 amino acids. Trimming removed 5 bases from V and 4 bases from J, with 14 bases in between. In DNA, the CDR3 is TGTGCCAGCAGTCCTGCAGACAGATTCTATGGCTACACCTTC. Translated: CASSPADRFYGYTF.

This clone was seen a few times. At one end the junction does not follow the germline gene, possibly because of a read error. The gene calls are TRBV6-4 and TRBJ1-5; no definite D call. CDR1 and CDR2 from the germline V gene are MRHNA and SNTAGT. The CDR3 runs 15 residues. The CDR3: CASSEMGGINRPQHF. The CDR3 coding sequence is TGTGCCAGCAGTGAAATGGGCGGGATCAATCGGCCCCAGCATTTT.

Turning to this clone: Relative to the germline gene, one junction end is altered; a read error may explain this. The chain uses TRBV6-5 and TRBJ2-3; 8 bases are shared with TRBD2. The CDR3 spans 13 residues. Germline V gene sequence: CDR1 MNHEY, CDR2 SVGAGI. CDR3 nucleotides: TGTGCCAGCACCAGCGGGAGCACCGATACGCAGTATTTT. It is translated as CASTSGSTDTQYF.

The chain uses TRBV11-2 and TRBJ2-3; TRBD2 matches at 11 bases. From germline, CDR1 is SGHAT and CDR2 FQNNGV. V shed 1 base, J shed 0 bases, and the junction held 6 bases outside the gene matches. This CDR3 region has 18 residues. CDR3 coding DNA: TGTGCCAGCAGCTTAGTAGCGGGGGGGTCCGCTAGCACAGATACGCAGTATTTT. Its translation: CASSLVAGGSASTDTQYF.

V gene TRBV28 combines with J gene TRBJ2-5; 10 bases map to TRBD2. The CDR3 totals 14 residues. V gave up 6 bases and J gave up 4 bases; unmatched junction bases: 5. The germline CDR1 and CDR2 sequences are MDHEN and SYDVKM. The CDR3 reads CASSSRLAGETQYF. As DNA, the CDR3 is TGTGCCAGCAGCAGTAGACTAGCGGGAGAGACCCAGTACTTC.

This chain joins TRBV11-1 and TRBJ1-6, with TRBD1 identical over 9 bases. Germline V gives CDR1 SGHAT, CDR2 FQDESV (reference sequence). This CDR3 spans 15 amino acids. The trim removed 6 bases at V and 4 bases at J, leaving 4 bases unmatched. The CDR3 loop is CASSQDRGYNSPLHF. DNA of the CDR3: TGTGCCAGCAGTCAGGACAGGGGATATAATTCACCCCTCCACTTT.

This clone was observed a few times. Compared with germline, one end of the junction differs, possibly owing to a read error. The chain combines TRBV2 with TRBJ2-2, with 7 bases matching TRBD1. This CDR3 is built from 15 residues. CDR1 and CDR2 (germline): SNHLY, FYNNEI. The CDR3 DNA sequence: TGTGCCAGCCGTGAAGGACAGGCGAACACCGGGGAGCTGTTTTTT. As protein: CASREGQANTGELFF.